This T cell receptor beta chain was sequenced in a study of beta chain features in type 1 diabetes. V was clipped by 4 bases and J by 4 bases; unmatched bases: 13. CDR3 length equals 16 residues. Germline CDR1 and CDR2: SGDLS and YYNGEE. On this clone itself: What it binds is unknown.

Overall study findings and caveats: Across all four CD4+ subsets, people with type 1 diabetes showed modestly shorter TCRB CDR3s.

Expressed TCRB transcripts were sequenced because the entire RNA isolate underwent reverse transcription. Reads from naive, central memory and regulatory T cell samples averaged roughly 3.6 million. This table comes from immunoSEQ multiplex PCR, and its TCRdb copy is limited to in-frame clones, with some not included. The table includes 350,000 to 450,000 clones, around 14% detected once. Material for sequencing was naive CD4+ T cells from blood. This chain joins TRBV9 and TRBJ2-5, with TRBD1 identical over 7 bases. The TCR comes from a man younger than 45 in good health. The CDR3 nucleotides are TGTGCCAGCAGCACCCACAGGGGCGACATCCTAGAGACCCAGTACTTC. It encodes CASSTHRGDILETQYF.